This T cell receptor (beta chain) originates from a study of beta chain features in type 1 diabetes. Study-level results: The naive, central memory and Treg TCRB repertoires looked more alike in patients than they did in healthy donors. Cells with high TCR expression could be over-represented by cDNA sequencing.

Reverse transcribing all isolated RNA meant expressed TCRB transcripts were sequenced. The assay was immunoSEQ multiplex PCR, and TCRdb's table has in-frame clones only and misses some. The sample has about 360,000 clones, roughly 12% seen once. With respect to this clone: Its antigen is not identified.

From germline, CDR1 is SGHRS and CDR2 YFSETQ. V trimming: 2 bases; J trimming: 6 bases; junction bases outside the gene matches: 0. This CDR3 has 12 residues. The receptor was isolated from a man between 18 and 35 years old in good health. Source material: naive CD4+ T cells from blood. This chain connects TRBV5-1 to TRBJ2-3; TRBD2 matches at 7 bases. CDR3 amino acids: CASSFGRDTQYF. Here the CDR3 DNA reads TGCGCCAGCAGCTTCGGGAGGGATACGCAGTATTTT.